A selection of T cell receptor beta chains follows, all from one sample in a study of T cell changes during pregnancy in multiple sclerosis. Sequencing was performed with immunoSEQ multiplex PCR; in TCRdb, only in-frame clones are kept and a portion is missing. This table holds roughly 38,000 clones, around 92% found once. Sequenced material: CD4+ T cells from peripheral blood mononuclear cells, taken in the second trimester of pregnancy. The source of these receptors is a female donor in good health, enrolled as a control in a pregnancy study. Each CDR3 is given with its conserved first and last residue. D genes are given only for firm matches.

V gene: TRBV7-8
D gene: .
J gene: TRBJ1-4
CDR3 length: 17
CDR3 protein: CASSQGRARATNEKLFF
CDR3 DNA: TGTGCCAGCAGCCAAGGGAGGGCTAGGGCAACTAATGAAAAACTGTTTTTT

V gene: TRBV5-1
D gene: .
J gene: TRBJ2-2
CDR3 length: 19
CDR3 protein: CASSFRPYSGGPNTGELFF
CDR3 DNA: TGCGCCAGCAGCTTCCGACCGTACTCCGGGGGTCCGAACACCGGGGAGCTGTTTTTT

V gene: TRBV9
D gene: TRBD1
J gene: TRBJ1-2
CDR3 length: 13
CDR3 protein: CASSVAGGYGYTF
CDR3 DNA: TGTGCCAGCAGCGTAGCAGGGGGCTATGGCTACACCTTC

V gene: TRBV4-2
D gene: TRBD2
J gene: TRBJ2-2
CDR3 length: 16
CDR3 protein: CASSQRLAGNTGELFF
CDR3 DNA: TGTGCCAGCAGCCAACGACTAGCGGGGAACACCGGGGAGCTGTTTTTT

V gene: TRBV6-5
D gene: .
J gene: TRBJ2-7
CDR3 length: 14
CDR3 protein: CASSYSRLSNEQYF
CDR3 DNA: TGTGCCAGCAGTTACTCGCGGCTGAGTAACGAGCAGTACTTC

V gene: TRBV7-9
D gene: .
J gene: TRBJ1-1
CDR3 length: 13
CDR3 protein: CASTPTGNTEAFF
CDR3 DNA: TGTGCCAGCACACCGACAGGTAACACTGAAGCTTTCTTT

V gene: TRBV10-3
D gene: .
J gene: TRBJ2-7
CDR3 length: 13
CDR3 protein: CAISGSIQGIVYF
CDR3 DNA: TGTGCCATCAGTGGGTCGATACAGGGTATAGTGTACTTC

V gene: TRBV2
D gene: TRBD2
J gene: TRBJ2-3
CDR3 length: 16
CDR3 protein: CASSGLGGRWTDTQYF
CDR3 DNA: TGTGCCAGCAGTGGTCTCGGCGGGAGGTGGACAGATACGCAGTATTTT

V gene: TRBV27
D gene: .
J gene: TRBJ2-3
CDR3 length: 15
CDR3 protein: CASSLSGQYTDTQYF
CDR3 DNA: TGTGCCAGCAGTTTATCGGGGCAGTACACAGATACGCAGTATTTT

V gene: TRBV27
D gene: TRBD1
J gene: TRBJ1-2
CDR3 length: 14
CDR3 protein: CASSLAGTGDGYTF
CDR3 DNA: TGTGCCAGCAGTTTAGCCGGGACAGGGGATGGCTACACCTTC

V gene: TRBV5-5
D gene: TRBD1
J gene: TRBJ1-2
CDR3 length: 15
CDR3 protein: CASSLGGGQGDGYTF
CDR3 DNA: TGTGCCAGCAGCTTGGGAGGGGGACAGGGTGATGGCTACACCTTC

V gene: TRBV9
D gene: .
J gene: TRBJ1-6
CDR3 length: 17
CDR3 protein: CASSVGPRVSYNSPLHF
CDR3 DNA: TGTGCCAGCAGCGTAGGGCCCAGGGTATCCTATAATTCACCCCTCCACTTT

V gene: TRBV2
D gene: .
J gene: TRBJ2-7
CDR3 length: 13
CDR3 protein: CASSETAWGEQYF
CDR3 DNA: TGTGCCAGCAGTGAAACGGCTTGGGGCGAGCAGTACTTC